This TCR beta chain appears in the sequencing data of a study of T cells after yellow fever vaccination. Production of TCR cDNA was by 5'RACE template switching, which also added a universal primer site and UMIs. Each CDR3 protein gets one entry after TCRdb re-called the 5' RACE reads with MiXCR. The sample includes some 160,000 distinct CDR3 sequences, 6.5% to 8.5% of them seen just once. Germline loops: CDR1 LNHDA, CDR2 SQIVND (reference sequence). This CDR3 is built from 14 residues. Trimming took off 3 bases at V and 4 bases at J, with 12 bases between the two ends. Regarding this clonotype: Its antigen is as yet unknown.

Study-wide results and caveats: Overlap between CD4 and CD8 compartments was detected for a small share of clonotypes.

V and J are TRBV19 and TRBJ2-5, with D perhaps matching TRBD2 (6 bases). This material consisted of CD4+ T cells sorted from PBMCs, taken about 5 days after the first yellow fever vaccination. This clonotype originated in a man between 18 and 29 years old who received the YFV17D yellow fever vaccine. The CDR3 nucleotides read TGTGCCAGTAGTATGGTATTCGGGGGAGAGACCCAGTACTTC. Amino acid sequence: CASSMVFGGETQYF.